This paragraph covers one T cell receptor beta chain sequence. Its specificity is not known. These data belong to a study of cytomegalovirus exposure and HLA in healthy donors. Study outcomes and limitations: Altogether, some 160 TCR beta chains were recorded as cytomegalovirus-associated. Within the 120 or so validation repertoires, first-cohort TCR clusters tended to co-occur, according to a later analysis.

Repertoires were generated with immunoSEQ multiplex PCR, while TCRdb's copy carries only in-frame clones and drops some. The sample records approximately 170,000 clones, roughly 85% being singletons. The V gene's germline CDR1 is KGHSH and CDR2 LQKENI. The CDR3 totals 15 residues. V was clipped by 5 bases and J by 6 bases, with 20 bases between them. The TCR sequence derives from a man between 18 and 29 years old in good health and CMV-seropositive. The sequencing input was PBMCs. The V and J genes are TRBV18 and TRBJ2-7, with no clear D. The CDR3: CASSEVPGTLGEQYF. The CDR3 bases are TGTGCCAGCTCAGAAGTACCGGGTACCCTAGGCGAGCAGTACTTC.